A few counts support the clone carrying this T cell receptor beta chain. Its target is not known. The PCR used 60 Vbeta and 13 Jbeta primers. Produced via immunoSEQ multiplex PCR; TCRdb's table is partial and in-frame only. Among some 110,000 clones, roughly 15% were seen once, and the ten largest hold roughly 0.8%. The sample is drawn from a study of cytomegalovirus exposure and HLA in healthy donors. Study outcomes and limitations: Cytomegalovirus-associated TCR beta chains were listed, numbering 150 to 200. Relative to equally common others, HLA-associated TCR beta chains showed greater clonal expansion in a later analysis. There were reportedly fewer N-insertions in an Asian-associated ancestry cluster than the approximately 630-donor mean, in a later analysis. For most TCR beta V segments, an earlier analysis put the productive rate at about 87% or about 30% of the time.

CDR3 size: 15 residues. Germline V gene data show CDR1 as SGHRS and CDR2 as YFSETQ. The V gene lost 4 bases and the J gene lost 5 bases, with 17 bases spanning the gap. The sequenced material came from PBMCs. The V and J genes are TRBV5-1 and TRBJ2-3; a weak D match, TRBD2 (5 bases). This clonotype was obtained from a female donor in good health and CMV-seronegative. CDR3 nucleotide sequence: TGCGCCAGCAGCAGCCTGAAGGGAGAACGAGATACGCAGTATTTT. Translation gives CASSSLKGERDTQYF. The full variable domain, with the rest looked up from reference TRBV5-1 and TRBJ2-3, is KAGVTQTPRYLIKTRGQQVTLSCSPISGHRSVSWYQQTPGQGLQFLFEYFSETQRNKGNFPGRFSGRQFSNSRSEMNVSTLELGDSALYLCASSSLKGERDTQYFGPGTRLTVL.